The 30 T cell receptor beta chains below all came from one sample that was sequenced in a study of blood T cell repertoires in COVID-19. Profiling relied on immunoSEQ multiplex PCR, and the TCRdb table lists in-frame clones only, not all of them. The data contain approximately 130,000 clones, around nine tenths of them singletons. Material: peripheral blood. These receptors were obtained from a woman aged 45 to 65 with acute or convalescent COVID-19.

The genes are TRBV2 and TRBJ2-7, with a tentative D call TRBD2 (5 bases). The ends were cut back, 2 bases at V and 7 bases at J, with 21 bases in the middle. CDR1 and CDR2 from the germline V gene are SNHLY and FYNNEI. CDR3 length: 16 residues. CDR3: CASSEQFSYRTGEQYF. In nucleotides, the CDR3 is TGTGCCAGCAGTGAACAGTTTTCTTATAGGACTGGAGAGCAGTACTTC.

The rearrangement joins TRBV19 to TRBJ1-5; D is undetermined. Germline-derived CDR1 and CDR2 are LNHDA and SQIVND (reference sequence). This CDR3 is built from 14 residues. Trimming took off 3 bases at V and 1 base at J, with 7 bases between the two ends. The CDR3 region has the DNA TGTGCCAGTAGTATTATGGCCAGCAATCAGCCCCAGCATTTT. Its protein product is CASSIMASNQPQHF.

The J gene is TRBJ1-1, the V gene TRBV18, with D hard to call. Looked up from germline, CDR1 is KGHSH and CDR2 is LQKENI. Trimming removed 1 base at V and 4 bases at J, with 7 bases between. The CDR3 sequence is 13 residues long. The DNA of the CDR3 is TGTGCCAGCTCACCACTTCCCTTCACTGAAGCTTTCTTT. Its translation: CASSPLPFTEAFF.

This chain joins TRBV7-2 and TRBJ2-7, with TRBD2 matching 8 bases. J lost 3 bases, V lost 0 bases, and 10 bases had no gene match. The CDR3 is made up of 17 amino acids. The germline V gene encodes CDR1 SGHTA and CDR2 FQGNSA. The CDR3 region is CASSLALSGGFGYEQYF. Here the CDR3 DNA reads TGTGCCAGCAGCTTAGCGCTAAGCGGGGGCTTTGGCTACGAGCAGTACTTC.

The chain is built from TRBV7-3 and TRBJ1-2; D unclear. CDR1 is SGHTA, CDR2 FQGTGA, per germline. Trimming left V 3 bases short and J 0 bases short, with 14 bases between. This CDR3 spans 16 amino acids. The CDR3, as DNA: TGTGCCAGCAGCTTGGGCCCGCCCGGCACTAACTATGGCTACACCTTC. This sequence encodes CASSLGPPGTNYGYTF.

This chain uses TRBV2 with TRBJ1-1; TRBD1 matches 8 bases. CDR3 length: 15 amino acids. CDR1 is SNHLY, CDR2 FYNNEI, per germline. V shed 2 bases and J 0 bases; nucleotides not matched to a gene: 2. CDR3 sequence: CASSERQGMNTEAFF. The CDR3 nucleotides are TGTGCCAGCAGTGAAAGACAGGGGATGAACACTGAAGCTTTCTTT.

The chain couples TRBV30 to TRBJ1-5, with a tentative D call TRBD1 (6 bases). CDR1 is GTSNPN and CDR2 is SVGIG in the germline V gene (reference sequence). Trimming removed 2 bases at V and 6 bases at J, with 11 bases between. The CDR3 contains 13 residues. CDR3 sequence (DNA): TGTGCCTGGAGTCTACAGGGCGCTCAGCCCCAGCATTTT. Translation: CAWSLQGAQPQHF. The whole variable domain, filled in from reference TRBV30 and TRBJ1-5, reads SQTIHQWPATLVQPVGSPLSLECTVEGTSNPNLYWYRQAAGRGLQLLFYSVGIGQISSEVPQNLSASRPQDRQFILSSKKLLLSDSGFYLCAWSLQGAQPQHFGDGTRLSIL.

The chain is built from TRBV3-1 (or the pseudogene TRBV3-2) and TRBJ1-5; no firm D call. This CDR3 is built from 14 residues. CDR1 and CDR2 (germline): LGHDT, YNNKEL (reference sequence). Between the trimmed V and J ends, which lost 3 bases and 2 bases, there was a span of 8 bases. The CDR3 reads CASSHRQGNQPQHF. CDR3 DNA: TGTGCCAGCAGCCACCGGCAGGGCAATCAGCCCCAGCATTTT.

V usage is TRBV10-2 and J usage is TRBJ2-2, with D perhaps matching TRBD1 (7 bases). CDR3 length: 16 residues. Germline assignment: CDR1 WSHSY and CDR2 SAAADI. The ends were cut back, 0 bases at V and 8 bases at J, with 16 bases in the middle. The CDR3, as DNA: TGCGCCAGCAGTGAGTCGCGGGACAGCAAAGGGGGGGAGCTGTTTTTT. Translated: CASSESRDSKGGELFF.

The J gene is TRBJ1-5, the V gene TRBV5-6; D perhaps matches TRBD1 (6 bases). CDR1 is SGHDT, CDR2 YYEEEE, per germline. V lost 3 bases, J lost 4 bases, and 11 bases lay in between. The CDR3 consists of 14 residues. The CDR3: CASSSTGLNQPQHF. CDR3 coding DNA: TGTGCCAGCAGCTCTACAGGGTTGAATCAGCCCCAGCATTTT. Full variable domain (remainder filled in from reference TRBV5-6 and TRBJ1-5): DAGVTQSPTHLIKTRGQQVTLRCSPKSGHDTVSWYQQALGQGPQFIFQYYEEEERQRGNFPDRFSGHQFPNYSSELNVNALLLGDSALYLCASSSTGLNQPQHFGDGTRLSIL.

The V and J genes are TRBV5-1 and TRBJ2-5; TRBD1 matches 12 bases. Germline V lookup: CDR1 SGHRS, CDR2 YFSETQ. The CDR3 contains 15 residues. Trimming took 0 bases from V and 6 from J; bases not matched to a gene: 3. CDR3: CASSLAGQGAQTQYF. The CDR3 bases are TGCGCCAGCAGCTTGGCGGGACAGGGGGCGCAGACCCAGTACTTC.

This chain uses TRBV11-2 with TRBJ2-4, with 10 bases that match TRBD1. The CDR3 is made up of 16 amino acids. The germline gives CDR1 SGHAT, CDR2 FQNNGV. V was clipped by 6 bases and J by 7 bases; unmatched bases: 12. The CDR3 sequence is CASSSLGDRGRNIQYF. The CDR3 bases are TGTGCCAGCAGTTCGTTGGGGGACAGGGGACGGAACATTCAGTACTTC.

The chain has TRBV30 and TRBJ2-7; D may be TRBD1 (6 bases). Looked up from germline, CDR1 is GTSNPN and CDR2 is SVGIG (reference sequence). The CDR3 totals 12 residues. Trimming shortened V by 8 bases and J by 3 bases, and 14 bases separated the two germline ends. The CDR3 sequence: CAVDRTNYEQYF. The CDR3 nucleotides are TGTGCCGTCGACAGGACCAACTACGAGCAGTACTTC.

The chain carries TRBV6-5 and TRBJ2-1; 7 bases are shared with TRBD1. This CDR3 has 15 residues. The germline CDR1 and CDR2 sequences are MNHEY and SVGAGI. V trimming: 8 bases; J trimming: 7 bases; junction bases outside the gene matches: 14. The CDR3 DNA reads TGTGCCAGCCACTCCTCTGGGACAGCCCCGAATGAGCAGTTCTTC. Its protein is CASHSSGTAPNEQFF.

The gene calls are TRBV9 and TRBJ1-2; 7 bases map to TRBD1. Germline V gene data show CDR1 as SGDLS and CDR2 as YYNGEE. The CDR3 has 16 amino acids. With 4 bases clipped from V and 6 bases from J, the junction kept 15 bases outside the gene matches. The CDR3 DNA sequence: TGTGCCAGCAGCAATCCCCTTGACAGGGCCCTTAATGGCTACACCTTC. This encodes CASSNPLDRALNGYTF.

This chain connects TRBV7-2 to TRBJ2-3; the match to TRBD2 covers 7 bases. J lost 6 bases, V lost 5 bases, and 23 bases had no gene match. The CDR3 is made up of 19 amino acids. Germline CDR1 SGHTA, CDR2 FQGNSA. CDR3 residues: CASSRIEPLARSGVDTQYF. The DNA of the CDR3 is TGTGCCAGCAGCCGTATTGAGCCACTAGCGCGGTCAGGAGTGGATACGCAGTATTTT.

CDR3: CASSFGGDSNQPQHF. In nucleotides, the CDR3 is TGTGCCAGCAGCTTTGGAGGGGATAGCAATCAGCCCCAGCATTTT. The chain combines TRBV7-9 with TRBJ1-5; D might be TRBD1 (5 bases). CDR1 is SEHNR, CDR2 FQNEAQ, per germline (reference sequence). The CDR3 is made up of 15 amino acids. V was shortened by 3 bases and J by 0 bases, with 9 bases between the two germline ends.

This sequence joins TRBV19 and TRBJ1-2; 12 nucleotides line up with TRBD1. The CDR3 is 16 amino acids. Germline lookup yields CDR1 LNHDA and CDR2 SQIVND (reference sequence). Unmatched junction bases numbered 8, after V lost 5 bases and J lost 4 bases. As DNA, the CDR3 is TGTGCCAGTAGTGCCCCCGGGACAGGGGGCACCTATGGCTACACCTTC. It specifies CASSAPGTGGTYGYTF.

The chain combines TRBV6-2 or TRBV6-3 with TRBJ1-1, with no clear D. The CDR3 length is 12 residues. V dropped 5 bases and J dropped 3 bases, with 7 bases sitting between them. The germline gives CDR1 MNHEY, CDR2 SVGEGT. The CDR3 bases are TGTGCCAGCAGTCTTCGGTACACTGAAGCTTTCTTT. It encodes CASSLRYTEAFF.

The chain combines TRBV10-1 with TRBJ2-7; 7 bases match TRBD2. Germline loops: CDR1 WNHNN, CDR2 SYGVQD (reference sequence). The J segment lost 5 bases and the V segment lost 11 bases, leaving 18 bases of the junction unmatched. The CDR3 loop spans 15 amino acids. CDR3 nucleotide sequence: TGCGCCTCCCCCCGGGAGGCCCCTTTTGAGGACGAGCAGTACTTC. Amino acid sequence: CASPREAPFEDEQYF.

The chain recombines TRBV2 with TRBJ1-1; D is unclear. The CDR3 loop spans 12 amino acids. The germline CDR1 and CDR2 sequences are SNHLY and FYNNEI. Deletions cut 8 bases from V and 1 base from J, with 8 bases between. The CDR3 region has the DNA TGTGCCAGCGGACGGGAGAACACTGAAGCTTTCTTT. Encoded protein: CASGRENTEAFF.

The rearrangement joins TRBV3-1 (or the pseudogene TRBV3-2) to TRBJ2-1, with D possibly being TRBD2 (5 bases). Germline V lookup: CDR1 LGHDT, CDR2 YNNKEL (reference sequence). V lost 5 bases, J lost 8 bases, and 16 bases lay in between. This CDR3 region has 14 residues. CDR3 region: CASSALGERDEQFF. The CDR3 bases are TGTGCCAGCAGCGCCCTTGGGGAGAGGGATGAGCAGTTCTTC.

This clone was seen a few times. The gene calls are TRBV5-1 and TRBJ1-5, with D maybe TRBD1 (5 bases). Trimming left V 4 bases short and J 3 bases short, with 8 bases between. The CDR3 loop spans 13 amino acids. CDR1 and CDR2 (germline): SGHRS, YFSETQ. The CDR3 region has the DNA TGCGCCAGCAGCATGGGGCCCAATCAGCCCCAGCATTTT. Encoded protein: CASSMGPNQPQHF.

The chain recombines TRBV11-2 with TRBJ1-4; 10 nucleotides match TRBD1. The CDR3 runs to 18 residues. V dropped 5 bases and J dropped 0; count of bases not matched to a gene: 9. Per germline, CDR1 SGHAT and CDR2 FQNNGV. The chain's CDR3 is CASSLRDRGYATNEKLFF. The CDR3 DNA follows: TGTGCCAGCAGCCTCCGGGACAGGGGTTATGCAACTAATGAAAAACTGTTTTTT.

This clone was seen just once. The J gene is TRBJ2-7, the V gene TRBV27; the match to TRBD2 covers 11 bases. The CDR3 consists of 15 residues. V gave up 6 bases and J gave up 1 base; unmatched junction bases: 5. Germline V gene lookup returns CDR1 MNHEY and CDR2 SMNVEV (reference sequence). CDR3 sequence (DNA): TGTGCCAGCAGGGTGGTAGCGGGAGGGTCCTACGAGCAGTACTTC. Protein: CASRVVAGGSYEQYF.

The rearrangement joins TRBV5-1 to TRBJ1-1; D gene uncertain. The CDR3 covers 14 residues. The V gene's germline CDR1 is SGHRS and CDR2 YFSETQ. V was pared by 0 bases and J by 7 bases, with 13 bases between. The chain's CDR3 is CASSLVPSTGEAFF. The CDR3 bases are TGCGCCAGCAGCTTGGTACCCAGTACGGGTGAAGCTTTCTTT.

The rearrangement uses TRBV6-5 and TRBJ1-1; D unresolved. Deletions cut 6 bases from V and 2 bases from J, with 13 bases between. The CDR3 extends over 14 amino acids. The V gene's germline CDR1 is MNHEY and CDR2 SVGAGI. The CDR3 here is CASSREARNTEAFF. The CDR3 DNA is TGTGCCAGCAGCCGGGAGGCAAGAAACACTGAAGCTTTCTTT.

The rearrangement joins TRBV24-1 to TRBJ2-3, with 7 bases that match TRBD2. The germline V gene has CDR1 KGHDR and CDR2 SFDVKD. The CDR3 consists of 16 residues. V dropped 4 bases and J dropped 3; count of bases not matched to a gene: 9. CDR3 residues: CATSDRRSGVTDTQYF. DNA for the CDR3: TGTGCCACCAGTGACCGCCGGAGCGGGGTGACAGATACGCAGTATTTT.

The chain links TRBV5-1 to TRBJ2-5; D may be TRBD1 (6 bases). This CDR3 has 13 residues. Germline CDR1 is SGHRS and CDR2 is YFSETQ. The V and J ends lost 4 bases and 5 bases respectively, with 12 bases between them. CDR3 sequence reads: CASSPQGDETQYF. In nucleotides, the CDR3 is TGCGCCAGCAGCCCACAGGGAGACGAGACCCAGTACTTC.

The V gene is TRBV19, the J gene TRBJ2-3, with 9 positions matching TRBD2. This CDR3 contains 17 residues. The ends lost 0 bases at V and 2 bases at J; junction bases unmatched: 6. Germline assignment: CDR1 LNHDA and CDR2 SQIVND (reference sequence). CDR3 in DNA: TGTGCCAGTAGTATAGATCGGGGCGGGGGGGCCACAGATACGCAGTATTTT. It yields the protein CASSIDRGGGATDTQYF.